This T cell receptor (beta chain) was identified during a study of neoadjuvant anti-PD-1 for oral cavity cancer. Overall study context: Most patients had three to four biweekly doses of 3 mg/kg nivolumab before resection. Patients without progression received a fourth nivolumab dose around day 43, then surgical resection on days 50-56.

Germline V CDR1 and CDR2: KGHSH, LQKENI. CDR3 length: 14 amino acids. After removal of 6 bases from V and 2 bases from J, the junction contained 6 bases not matched to a gene. PBMC libraries mostly used around 510 ng of input genomic DNA, with six replicates per sample. Clones were read by immunoSEQ multiplex PCR, and TCRdb kept only the in-frame ones, dropping some. This sample has about 12,000 clones; around 66% occur once, and the top ten carry about 2.4%. In this sample, this clone turned up a few times. The V gene is TRBV18, the J gene TRBJ1-1; 7 nucleotides match TRBD1. This material consisted of PBMCs, taken before nivolumab (anti-PD-1) treatment. The receptor comes from a person aged 40 to 85 with oral cavity squamous cell carcinoma. CDR3 DNA sequence: TGTGCCAGCTCTCTGACAGGGCCCAACACTGAAGCTTTCTTT. It specifies CASSLTGPNTEAFF. Drawing the rest from reference TRBV18 and TRBJ1-1, the complete variable domain is NAGVMQNPRHLVRRRGQEARLRCSPMKGHSHVYWYRQLPEEGLKFMVYLQKENIIDESGMPKERFSAEFPKEGPSILRIQQVVRGDSAAYFCASSLTGPNTEAFFGQGTRLTVV.